Included here is one TCR beta chain sequence, with context. Its antigen is currently unknown. PCR primers comprised 60 Vbeta and 13 Jbeta primers. Assay: immunoSEQ multiplex PCR; the TCRdb copy retains only in-frame clones and omits some. The top ten hold less than 5% of the sample, which has about 140,000 clones, 65% to 80% seen once. This specimen belongs to a study of cytomegalovirus exposure and HLA in healthy donors. The study, taken as a whole, reports: Across donors, presence/absence analyses took sequencing depth to be roughly uniform. A later analysis reportedly identified an Asian-associated ancestry cluster as carrying fewer N-insertions than the 666-donor mean. Being indistinguishable, some V segments were excluded, TRBV6-2 and TRBV6-3 among them. The authors later found TCR association rates varying by HLA locus, with DRB1 most and HLA-C fewest.

The CDR3 length is 16 residues. The germline V gene has CDR1 KGHSH and CDR2 LQKENI. Trimming removed 0 bases at V and 0 bases at J, with 10 bases between. The sequencing sample was made of PBMCs. The chain is built from TRBV18 and TRBJ2-3; the D gene is possibly TRBD2 (6 bases). The TCR was taken from a male donor in good health and CMV-seronegative. CDR3 bases: TGTGCCAGCTCACCACCGCGGGAAACTAGCACAGATACGCAGTATTTT. Its translation: CASSPPRETSTDTQYF. Variable domain in full (rest from reference TRBV18 and TRBJ2-3): NAGVMQNPRHLVRRRGQEARLRCSPMKGHSHVYWYRQLPEEGLKFMVYLQKENIIDESGMPKERFSAEFPKEGPSILRIQQVVRGDSAAYFCASSPPRETSTDTQYFGPGTRLTVL.